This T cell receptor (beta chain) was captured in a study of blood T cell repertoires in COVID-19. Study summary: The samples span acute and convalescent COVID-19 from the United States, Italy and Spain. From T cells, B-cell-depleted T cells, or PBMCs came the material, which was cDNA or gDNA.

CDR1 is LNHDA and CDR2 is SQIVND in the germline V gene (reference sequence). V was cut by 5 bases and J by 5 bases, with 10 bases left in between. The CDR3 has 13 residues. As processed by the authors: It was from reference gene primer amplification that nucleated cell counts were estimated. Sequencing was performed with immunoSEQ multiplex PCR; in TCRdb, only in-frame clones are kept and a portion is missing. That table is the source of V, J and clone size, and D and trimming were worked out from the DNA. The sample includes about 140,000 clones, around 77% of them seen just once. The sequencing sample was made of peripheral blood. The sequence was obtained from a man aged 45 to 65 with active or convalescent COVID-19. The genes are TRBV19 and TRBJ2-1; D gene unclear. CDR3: CASSPRGDNEQFF. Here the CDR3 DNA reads TGTGCCAGTAGTCCCAGAGGCGACAATGAGCAGTTCTTC. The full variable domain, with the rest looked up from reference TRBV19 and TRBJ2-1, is DGGITQSPKYLFRKEGQNVTLSCEQNLNHDAMYWYRQDPGQGLRLIYYSQIVNDFQKGDIAEGYSVSREKKESFPLTVTSAQKNPTAFYLCASSPRGDNEQFFGPGTRLTVL.